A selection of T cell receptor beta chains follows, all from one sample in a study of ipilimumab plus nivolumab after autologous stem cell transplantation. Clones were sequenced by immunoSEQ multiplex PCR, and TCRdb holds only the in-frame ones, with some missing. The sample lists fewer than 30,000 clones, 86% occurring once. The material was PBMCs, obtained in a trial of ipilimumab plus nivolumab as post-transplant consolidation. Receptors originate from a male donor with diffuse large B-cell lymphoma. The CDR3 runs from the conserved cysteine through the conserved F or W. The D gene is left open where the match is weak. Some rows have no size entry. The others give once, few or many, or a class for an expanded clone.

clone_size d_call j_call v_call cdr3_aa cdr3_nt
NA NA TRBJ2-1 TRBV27 CASSWGAPYNEQFF TGTGCCAGCAGTTGGGGGGCCCCCTACAATGAGCAGTTCTTC
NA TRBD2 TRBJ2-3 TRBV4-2 CASSREGLAGGTIGPTDTQYF TGTGCCAGCAGCCGGGAGGGACTAGCGGGGGGCACCATCGGCCCCACAGATACGCAGTATTTT
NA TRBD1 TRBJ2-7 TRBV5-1 CASSLGTGGDYEQYF TGCGCCAGCAGCTTGGGGACAGGGGGTGATTACGAGCAGTACTTC
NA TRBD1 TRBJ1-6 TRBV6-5 CASSARDRGTAPLHF TGTGCCAGCAGTGCCCGGGACAGGGGGACGGCACCCCTCCACTTT
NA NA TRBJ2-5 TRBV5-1 CASSLGGGAIQETQYF TGCGCCAGCAGCTTGGGGGGCGGGGCAATCCAAGAGACCCAGTACTTC
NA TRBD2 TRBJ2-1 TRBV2 CASITLSERGDNEQFF TGTGCCAGCATAACCCTTTCTGAGCGGGGGGACAATGAGCAGTTCTTC
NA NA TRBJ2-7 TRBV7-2 CASSPSIGGGDEQYF TGTGCCAGCAGCCCGTCAATCGGCGGAGGGGACGAGCAGTACTTC
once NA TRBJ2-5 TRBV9 CASSVGPGSGGETQYF TGTGCCAGCAGCGTAGGACCCGGCTCAGGGGGGGAGACCCAGTACTTC
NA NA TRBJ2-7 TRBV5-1 CASSLGRGSGSYEQYF TGCGCCAGCAGCTTGGGGAGGGGGTCCGGCTCCTACGAGCAGTACTTC
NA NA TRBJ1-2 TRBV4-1 CASSQDPDEANYGYTF TGCGCCAGCAGCCAAGATCCGGACGAAGCTAACTATGGCTACACCTTC
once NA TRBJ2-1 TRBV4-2 CASSQDLNNEQFF TGTGCCAGCAGCCAAGATTTAAACAATGAGCAGTTCTTC
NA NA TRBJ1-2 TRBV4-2 CASSQDSLGDGSNCGYTF TGTGCCAGCAGCCAAGATTCATTAGGGGACGGAAGTAACTGTGGCTACACCTTC
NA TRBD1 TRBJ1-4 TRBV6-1 CASSQGQGAEKLFF TGTGCCAGCAGCCAAGGACAGGGCGCCGAAAAACTGTTTTTT
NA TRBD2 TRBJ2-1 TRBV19 CASSIGLAGGQEQFF TGTGCCAGTAGTATCGGACTAGCGGGGGGGCAAGAGCAGTTCTTC
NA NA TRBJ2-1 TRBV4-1 CASSQALSGVGRGAQFF TGCGCCAGCAGCCAAGCTTTGTCCGGGGTAGGTAGAGGAGCCCAGTTCTTC
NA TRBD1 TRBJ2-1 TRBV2 CASSPRTGSYNEQFF TGTGCCAGCAGTCCGAGGACAGGGTCCTACAATGAGCAGTTCTTC
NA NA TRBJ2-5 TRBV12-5 CASGLLGGQETQYF TGTGCTAGTGGTTTGTTAGGGGGGCAAGAGACCCAGTACTTC
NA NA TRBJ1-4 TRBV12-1 CASSSRGGRALPTNEKLFF TGTGCCAGCAGCTCAAGGGGGGGCCGGGCCCTTCCAACTAATGAAAAACTGTTTTTT